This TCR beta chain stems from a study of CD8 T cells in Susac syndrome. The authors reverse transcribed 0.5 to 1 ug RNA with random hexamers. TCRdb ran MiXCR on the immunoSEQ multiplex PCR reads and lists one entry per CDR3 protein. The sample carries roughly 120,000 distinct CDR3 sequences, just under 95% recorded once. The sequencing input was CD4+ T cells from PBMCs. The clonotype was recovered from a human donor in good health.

The CDR3 sequence: CASSQDLSGRSYEQYF. CDR3 DNA sequence: TGCGCCAGCAGCCAAGATCTTAGCGGGAGGTCCTACGAGCAGTACTTC. The gene calls are TRBV4-3 and TRBJ2-7; TRBD2 agrees at 10 bases. The CDR3 covers 16 residues. Germline assignment: CDR1 LGHNA and CDR2 YSLEER. Trimming removed 0 bases from V and 1 base from J; junction bases left unmatched: 3.